Listed below are T cell receptor beta chains from one sample, sequenced in a study of cytomegalovirus exposure and HLA in healthy donors. The assay was immunoSEQ multiplex PCR, and TCRdb's table has in-frame clones only and misses some. The data contain some 120,000 clones, roughly 90% of them singletons. Material: PBMCs. The receptors here all came from a man aged 25-40 years in good health and CMV-seronegative. The conserved cysteine and the conserved F or W are not part of the CDR3 here.

V gene	J gene	CDR3 protein
TRBV6-4	TRBJ2-7	ASRPDMASYEQY
TRBV5-5	TRBJ2-7	ASSLRLDGYEQY
TRBV19	TRBJ1-2	ASRQGKGNYGYT
TRBV4-3	TRBJ2-1	ASSQDLASGYNEQF
TRBV5-1	TRBJ2-7	ASSFRVPYEQY
TRBV7-9	TRBJ2-7	ASSPEQGKGQY
TRBV29-1	TRBJ2-3	SVDEGTDTQY
TRBV9	TRBJ2-5	ASSARQQETQY
TRBV5-6	TRBJ2-1	ASSLAGSGEQF
TRBV10-1	TRBJ2-3	ASSEFGTDTQY
TRBV6-6	TRBJ2-5	ASTHAGNQETQY
TRBV19	TRBJ1-2	ASTVGGVNNYGYT
TRBV27	TRBJ2-5	ASSPRGFETQY
TRBV5-1	TRBJ2-7	ASSFGDTSGEQY
TRBV25-1	TRBJ2-3	ASTRAGSTDTQY
TRBV28	TRBJ1-5	ASSTGLKVGQGNQPQH
TRBV25-1	TRBJ2-7	ASSALLAGSYEQY
TRBV5-1	TRBJ2-7	ASSVRTGSYEQY
TRBV7-9	TRBJ1-3	ASSLTGDGNTIY
TRBV18	TRBJ2-2	ASSPTTLTGELF
TRBV7-9	TRBJ2-2	ASSSRGLGTGELF
TRBV30	TRBJ1-5	AWSSRGSDQPQH
TRBV7-2	TRBJ1-4	ASSSDAGANEKLF
TRBV6-6	TRBJ2-1	ASSYSSGGGF
TRBV6-1	TRBJ2-2	ASSRTGEGGELF
TRBV5-1	TRBJ2-7	ASSSSGSPYEQY
TRBV9	TRBJ2-3	ASSVGRSPSTDTQY
TRBV15	TRBJ2-3	ATSSQTLGSTDTQY
TRBV15	TRBJ1-4	ATSIRTGRNEKLF
TRBV11-2	TRBJ2-1	ASSLVVSGNPSHNEQF
TRBV7-9	TRBJ2-1	ASSPSTGNEQF